The T cell receptor (beta chain) under discussion was sequenced for a study of vaccination effects on CD4 cells after COVID-19. Germline V CDR1 and CDR2: LNHDA, SQIVND (reference sequence). Trimming cost V 5 bases and J 4 bases, with 11 bases left between them. This CDR3 is 14 amino acids long. This clone was seen a few times. Its antigen is still unknown. Sequencing in the ViraFEST assay came after antigen-specific CD4+ T cells had been expanded with viral peptide pools, which were used to stimulate PBMC. Cultured cells yielded isolated CD4+ T cells after less than 11 days. Absence of prior SARS-CoV-2 infection characterized the vaccine recipients, who showed negative nucleocapsid antibodies. The authors replaced half the medium with IL-2 medium on days 3 and 7. Sequenced by immunoSEQ multiplex PCR; TCRdb stores in-frame clones only, minus some. This table has 55,000 or so clones, about two thirds appearing once.

The origin of this receptor is a human donor who received a COVID-19 vaccine. This chain uses TRBV19 with TRBJ1-4; D possibly corresponds to TRBD1 (5 bases). Sample: CD4+ T cells from PBMCs cultured with SARS-CoV-2 spike peptides, taken before COVID-19 vaccination. CDR3 amino acids: CASSAGLVNEKLFF. The CDR3 nucleotides read TGTGCCAGTAGTGCGGGACTGGTTAATGAAAAACTGTTTTTT.